This T cell receptor (beta chain) was identified during a study of OX40 agonist ivuxolimab in advanced cancers. Study as a whole: An agonistic human IgG2 monoclonal antibody against OX40 (CD134) was given. Anti-PD-1, anti-PD-L1 or anti-CTLA-4 therapy given earlier was allowed, and about 38% had some.

This CDR3 has 14 amino acids. Trimming removed 6 bases from V and 6 bases from J; junction bases left unmatched: 6. The germline gives CDR1 SNHLY, CDR2 FYNNEI. Clones were sequenced by immunoSEQ multiplex PCR, and TCRdb holds only the in-frame ones, with some missing. The table includes 82,000 or so clones, 90% to 95% detected once. As to this clone: Its specificity is not known.

Findings and caveats of the study: CD8+ T cells were the subset that, on average, had more expanded clones than CD4+.

Sequencing was performed on CD4+ or CD8+ T cells sorted from blood, taken in a trial of the OX40 agonist ivuxolimab. The TCR originated in an adult with an advanced solid tumor such as melanoma, head and neck, liver or kidney cancer. The chain joins TRBV2 to TRBJ2-1; TRBD1 matches 9 bases. The CDR3 region is CASSRPTGGNEQFF. As DNA, the CDR3 is TGTGCCAGCAGCCGCCCGACAGGGGGCAATGAGCAGTTCTTC.